This TCR beta chain was retrieved from a study of blood T cells in healthy people across ages. Using a J-beta primer mix together with a sample-barcoded 5' primer, a second PCR was run for about 7 to 12 cycles. TCRdb passed the 5' RACE reads through MiXCR, listing each CDR3 protein once. The sample consists of about 810,000 distinct CDR3 sequences, roughly 40% of them appearing once. Regarding the study as a whole: Aged donors had fewer naive CD4+ cells and lower diversity than long-lived donors. Any conclusive comparison of naive versus antigen-experienced cells was prevented by using unsorted PBMCs.

There are 18 residues in the CDR3. CDR1 and CDR2 from the germline V gene are LGHNA and YSLEER. V was clipped by 1 base and J by 11 bases; unmatched bases: 22. This clonotype was seen a handful of times. The antigen remains undetermined. Isolation yielded PBMCs, at least 6.5 million per sample, in every case. The sample consisted of blood. The TCR comes from a man aged 18 to 30 in good health. The V call is TRBV4-3, the J call TRBJ2-5; 7 bases agree with TRBD2. The CDR3, as DNA: TGCGCCAGCAGCCAAGTTCCCCGCCGGGACTACCCCTACAATGAGCAGTACTTC. Its protein is CASSQVPRRDYPYNEQYF.